These 32 T cell receptor beta chains share one sample of origin, sequenced in a study of spatial heterogeneity in lung cancer. Each CDR3 protein is one row after TCRdb ran MiXCR on the 5' RACE reads. This table has roughly 120,000 distinct CDR3 sequences, approximately 12% appearing once. The sample's time point: blood at routine non-recurrence follow-up after resection. Tumor, nontumor lung or frozen PBMC supplied whole RNA, sequenced without sorting. The sample consisted of PBMCs, taken at follow-up. These receptors all come from a male donor with early-stage non-small cell lung cancer.

In this sample, this clonotype turned up a few times. This chain joins TRBV7-2 and TRBJ1-5, with D perhaps matching TRBD1 (5 bases). Trimming took off 2 bases at V and 5 bases at J, with 16 bases between the two ends. In germline, CDR1 is SGHTA, CDR2 FQGNSA. The CDR3 sequence is 16 residues long. This chain's CDR3 is CASSLIGRWGDQPQHF. The CDR3 bases are TGTGCCAGCAGCTTAATTGGCCGGTGGGGGGATCAGCCCCAGCATTTT.

The CDR3, as DNA: TGTGCCAGCAGGCTTGAACGCACCGGGGAGCTGTTTTTT. This gives the protein CASRLERTGELFF. J is TRBJ2-2 and V is TRBV2; D ambiguous. This CDR3 has 13 residues. In germline, CDR1 is SNHLY, CDR2 FYNNEI. V was shortened by 6 bases and J by 4 bases, with 9 bases between the two germline ends.

The chain employs TRBV27 and TRBJ1-6, with TRBD1 matching over 9 bases. Trimming at V came to 3 bases and at J to 8 bases, leaving 8 bases not matched to a gene. The germline V gene has CDR1 MNHEY and CDR2 SMNVEV (reference sequence). There are 16 residues in the CDR3. The CDR3 loop is CASSLHRGRNDSPLHF. In DNA, the CDR3 is TGTGCCAGCAGTTTGCACAGGGGGCGCAACGATTCACCCCTCCACTTT.

The chain uses TRBV6-4 and TRBJ2-2, with TRBD2 identical over 13 bases. The V segment lost 5 bases and the J segment 0 bases; nucleotides outside the gene matches: 15. The CDR3 runs to 21 residues. Germline values: CDR1 MRHNA, CDR2 SNTAGT. This CDR3 reads CASSPRNPGTSGVSNTGELFF. CDR3 coding DNA: TGTGCCAGCAGTCCACGAAACCCCGGGACTAGCGGGGTTTCGAACACCGGGGAGCTGTTTTTT.

This clonotype was seen a handful of times. The CDR3 sequence is CATSRDKGAGELFF. The DNA of the CDR3 is TGTGCCACCAGCAGAGATAAAGGGGCAGGGGAGCTGTTTTTT. The chain uses TRBV15 and TRBJ2-2; tentative D call: TRBD1 (5 bases). Germline V gene data show CDR1 as LNHNV and CDR2 as YYDKDF (reference sequence). The germline V and J ends were trimmed by 0 bases and 8 bases, with 10 bases remaining between them. This CDR3 comprises 14 residues.

This clonotype was picked up many times. The CDR3 reads CASSLTLNYGYTF. CDR3 nucleotides: TGTGCCAGCAGCTTAACATTAAACTATGGCTACACCTTC. This rearrangement joins TRBV7-2 to TRBJ1-2; D remains unclear. Trimming stripped 2 bases from V and 2 bases from J, with 6 bases between. CDR3 length equals 13 residues. Germline loops: CDR1 SGHTA, CDR2 FQGNSA.

This chain joins TRBV27 and TRBJ2-5; D gene ambiguous. V was shortened by 4 bases and J by 2 bases, with 8 bases between the two germline ends. The length of the CDR3 is 13 residues. CDR1 is MNHEY, CDR2 SMNVEV, per germline (reference sequence). This CDR3 reads CASSWAIQETQYF. DNA of the CDR3: TGTGCCAGCAGTTGGGCGATTCAAGAGACCCAGTACTTC.

This clonotype came up many times. The V and J genes are TRBV14 and TRBJ2-5; D perhaps matches TRBD2 (5 bases). Germline values: CDR1 SGHDN, CDR2 FVKESK. This CDR3 region has 20 residues. Trimming left V 0 bases short and J 5 bases short, with 28 bases between. The CDR3 loop reads CASSQDNRDGLAVPQETQYF. Written as DNA, the CDR3 is TGTGCCAGCAGCCAAGATAACCGGGATGGGTTGGCCGTTCCCCAGGAGACCCAGTACTTC. Filled out from reference TRBV14 and TRBJ2-5, the complete variable domain reads EAGVTQFPSHSVIEKGQTVTLRCDPISGHDNLYWYRRVMGKEIKFLLHFVKESKQDESGMPNNRFLAERTGGTYSTLKVQPAELEDSGVYFCASSQDNRDGLAVPQETQYFGPGTRLLVL.

Ten or more counts support this clonotype. The rearrangement links TRBV7-9 to TRBJ2-2; D is uncertain. Germline V CDR1 and CDR2: SEHNR, FQNEAQ (reference sequence). Trimming shortened V by 2 bases and J by 5 bases, and 9 bases separated the two germline ends. CDR3 length: 14 amino acids. CDR3 coding DNA: TGTGCCAGCAGCTTACCCGGGTGGACCGGGGAGCTGTTTTTT. Its protein product is CASSLPGWTGELFF. The entire variable domain, with the rest obtained from reference TRBV7-9 and TRBJ2-2, is as follows: DTGVSQNPRHKITKRGQNVTFRCDPISEHNRLYWYRQTLGQGPEFLTYFQNEAQLEKSRLLSDRFSAERPKGSFSTLEIQRTEQGDSAMYLCASSLPGWTGELFFGEGSRLTVL.

The chain couples TRBV6-5 to TRBJ2-5; weak D call: TRBD1 (6 bases). The CDR3 runs to 16 residues. The V gene's germline CDR1 is MNHEY and CDR2 SVGAGI. Between the trimmed V and J ends, which lost 6 bases and 2 bases, there was a span of 19 bases. CDR3 amino acids: CASRPNPGQKQETQYF. In nucleotides, the CDR3 is TGTGCCAGCAGACCTAATCCGGGACAAAAACAAGAGACCCAGTACTTC.

This clonotype was detected only a few times. The chain is built from TRBV5-1 and TRBJ2-3; the D gene is possibly TRBD2 (6 bases). This CDR3 region has 15 residues. V gave up 2 bases and J gave up 0 bases, with 10 bases separating them. CDR1 and CDR2 from the germline V gene are SGHRS and YFSETQ. The CDR3: CASSLLRGSTDTQYF. The DNA of the CDR3 is TGCGCCAGCAGCTTATTGCGGGGCAGCACAGATACGCAGTATTTT. Filled out from reference TRBV5-1 and TRBJ2-3, the complete variable domain reads KAGVTQTPRYLIKTRGQQVTLSCSPISGHRSVSWYQQTPGQGLQFLFEYFSETQRNKGNFPGRFSGRQFSNSRSEMNVSTLELGDSALYLCASSLLRGSTDTQYFGPGTRLTVL.

This clonotype has at least ten counts. The chain recombines TRBV7-2 with TRBJ2-7; D not resolved. The CDR3 consists of 14 residues. The germline V gene encodes CDR1 SGHTA and CDR2 FQGNSA. The V end lost 3 bases, the J end lost 0 bases, and 9 bases lay between the germline ends. The CDR3 loop reads CASSFSVSSYEQYF. CDR3 DNA sequence: TGTGCCAGCAGCTTTTCTGTAAGCTCCTACGAGCAGTACTTC.

This chain connects TRBV5-1 to TRBJ1-2; D call uncertain. This CDR3 contains 13 residues. The V gene lost 2 bases and the J gene lost 4 bases, with 9 bases spanning the gap. Germline V CDR1 and CDR2: SGHRS, YFSETQ. CDR3 nucleotide sequence: TGCGCCAGCAGCTTTGAGGGATCCTATGGCTACACCTTC. This translates into CASSFEGSYGYTF.

This clonotype has a count of ten or more. The chain links TRBV2 to TRBJ2-2; 7 nucleotides align to TRBD1. Per the germline V gene, CDR1 is SNHLY and CDR2 is FYNNEI. Unmatched junction bases numbered 6, after V lost 3 bases and J lost 5 bases. The CDR3 runs to 15 residues. The CDR3: CASSDETGLTGELFF. The CDR3 coding sequence is TGTGCCAGCAGTGACGAGACAGGGCTAACCGGGGAGCTGTTTTTT.

The chain carries TRBV28 and TRBJ2-6, with D perhaps matching TRBD1 (6 bases). This CDR3 has 17 residues. Germline V gene sequence: CDR1 MDHEN, CDR2 SYDVKM. Trimming pared 5 bases from V and 0 bases from J, leaving 14 bases between. CDR3 sequence: CASSTLTGSSGANVLTF. In nucleotides, the CDR3 is TGTGCCAGCAGTACCCTGACAGGAAGCTCTGGGGCCAACGTCCTGACTTTC. The full variable domain, rest sourced from reference TRBV28 and TRBJ2-6, is DVKVTQSSRYLVKRTGEKVFLECVQDMDHENMFWYRQDPGLGLRLIYFSYDVKMKEKGDIPEGYSVSREKKERFSLILESASTNQTSMYLCASSTLTGSSGANVLTFGAGSRLTVL.

The J gene is TRBJ1-1, the V gene TRBV7-9, with 10 bases aligning to TRBD1. The CDR3 is 13 residues long. J lost 4 bases, V lost 7 bases, and 3 bases had no gene match. From germline, CDR1 is SEHNR and CDR2 FQNEAQ (reference sequence). The CDR3 loop is CASKRTGGTEAFF. The CDR3 DNA reads as TGTGCCAGCAAAAGGACAGGGGGCACTGAAGCTTTCTTT.

The chain has TRBV6-5 and TRBJ1-5; a possible D gene is TRBD1 (5 bases). The CDR3 is 15 amino acids. Germline CDR1 MNHEY, CDR2 SVGAGI. V was trimmed by 5 bases and J by 6 bases, leaving 17 bases between them. CDR3 residues: CASSRVGVIGQPQHF. The CDR3 DNA sequence: TGTGCCAGCAGTAGGGTAGGGGTTATCGGTCAGCCCCAGCATTTT.

The table lists this clonotype with many counts. The genes are TRBV29-1 and TRBJ2-5; 10 nucleotides match TRBD2. The germline CDR1 and CDR2 sequences are SQVTM and ANQGSEA. There are 13 residues in the CDR3. V shed 7 bases, J shed 2 bases, and the junction held 4 bases outside the gene matches. This CDR3 reads CSAQAGGQETQYF. CDR3 DNA sequence: TGCAGCGCCCAAGCGGGGGGGCAAGAGACCCAGTACTTC.

In this sample, this clonotype turned up many times. V gene TRBV12-3 or TRBV12-4 combines with J gene TRBJ1-1; D is undetermined. V was pared by 2 bases and J by 5 bases, with 6 bases between. The CDR3 totals 12 residues. CDR3 residues: CASSLRVTEAFF. CDR3 nucleotide sequence: TGTGCCAGCAGTTTACGGGTTACTGAAGCTTTCTTT.

The genes are TRBV6-1 and TRBJ1-3, with a tentative D call TRBD1 (5 bases). This CDR3 is built from 15 residues. Trimming removed 7 bases at V and 7 bases at J, with 20 bases between. In germline, CDR1 is MNHNS, CDR2 SASEGT. Written as DNA, the CDR3 is TGTGCCAGCAACGTGGAGTGGGGGAACGGCAACACCATATATTTT. Its protein product is CASNVEWGNGNTIYF.

This clonotype was recorded at least ten times. The rearrangement uses TRBV20-1 and TRBJ1-2, with TRBD1 as a possible D gene (6 bases). CDR3 length equals 16 residues. Germline-derived CDR1 and CDR2 are DFQATT and SNEGSKA (reference sequence). This CDR3 reads CATHEQGVGSNYGYTF. CDR3 sequence (DNA): TGCGCCACACATGAACAGGGCGTGGGTTCCAACTATGGCTACACCTTC.

In its sample, this clonotype was seen many times. The chain links TRBV4-3 to TRBJ1-1, with D possibly TRBD1 on 6 matching bases. This CDR3 has 15 amino acids. V was clipped by 4 bases and J by 2 bases, with 14 bases between them. Germline V gives CDR1 LGHNA, CDR2 YSLEER. The CDR3 loop reads CASSLELGTNTEAFF. In DNA form, the CDR3 reads TGCGCCAGCAGCCTGGAGTTGGGGACAAACACTGAAGCTTTCTTT.

This clonotype turned up a few times. V and J are TRBV29-1 and TRBJ2-3; no clear D gene. The germline gives CDR1 SQVTM, CDR2 ANQGSEA. Trimming cost V 3 bases and J 2 bases, with 12 bases left between them. CDR3 length: 14 residues. CDR3: CSVDSLGLTDTQYF. CDR3 nucleotides: TGCAGCGTTGATTCTTTGGGCCTCACAGATACGCAGTATTTT.

This clonotype has a count of ten or more. The gene calls are TRBV18 and TRBJ2-7, with 7 bases fitting TRBD1. The V segment lost 5 bases and the J segment 7 bases; nucleotides outside the gene matches: 11. The CDR3 runs 14 residues. Germline-derived CDR1 and CDR2 are KGHSH and LQKENI. In DNA, the CDR3 is TGTGCCAGCTCATTGGACAGGTCCCCGGGGGAGCAGTACTTC. Its protein product is CASSLDRSPGEQYF.

This clonotype was recorded many times. The gene calls are TRBV20-1 and TRBJ1-5; D is perhaps TRBD1 (6 bases). Trimming stripped 6 bases from V and 0 bases from J, with 15 bases between. The germline CDR1 and CDR2 sequences are DFQATT and SNEGSKA (reference sequence). The length of the CDR3 is 15 residues. The CDR3 sequence is CSADQGQISNQPQHF. In DNA, the CDR3 is TGCAGTGCCGACCAAGGACAGATTAGCAATCAGCCCCAGCATTTT.

The chain joins TRBV9 to TRBJ2-2; the D is unclear. Germline CDR1 and CDR2: SGDLS and YYNGEE. The CDR3 spans 16 residues. The V gene lost 2 bases and the J gene lost 1 base, with 12 bases spanning the gap. The CDR3 DNA is TGTGCCAGCAGCGTTAGACTTTTAGGGAACACCGGGGAGCTGTTTTTT. Protein: CASSVRLLGNTGELFF. The full variable domain, completed using reference TRBV9 and TRBJ2-2, is DSGVTQTPKHLITATGQRVTLRCSPRSGDLSVYWYQQSLDQGLQFLIQYYNGEERAKGNILERFSAQQFPDLHSELNLSSLELGDSALYFCASSVRLLGNTGELFFGEGSRLTVL.

This chain joins TRBV3-1 and TRBJ1-2; no definite D call. The CDR3 has 15 residues. Per the germline V gene, CDR1 is LGHDT and CDR2 is YNNKEL (reference sequence). Between the trimmed V and J ends, which lost 4 bases and 0 bases, there was a span of 12 bases. As DNA, the CDR3 is TGTGCCAGCAGCCCAACGACAAGTCCTAACTATGGCTACACCTTC. It encodes CASSPTTSPNYGYTF.

The chain couples TRBV11-3 to TRBJ2-1, with 8 bases fitting TRBD1. J gave up 8 bases and V 4 bases, and 10 bases lay outside the gene matches. The CDR3 totals 15 residues. Germline assignment: CDR1 SGHNT and CDR2 YENEEA. CDR3 nucleotide sequence: TGTGCCAGCAGCTCCCGGGACAGGCAGGAGGATGAGCAGTTCTTC. Protein product: CASSSRDRQEDEQFF.

This clonotype was detected many times. The chain couples TRBV6-6 to TRBJ1-1; 7 bases are shared with TRBD1. From germline, CDR1 is MNHNY and CDR2 SVGAGI (reference sequence). The CDR3 contains 12 residues. The V and J ends lost 5 bases and 10 bases, in that order; junction bases with no gene match: 7. The CDR3, as DNA: TGTGCCAGCAGTCCCCGACAGGGTATAGCTTTCTTT. Its translation is CASSPRQGIAFF.

This clonotype was detected many times. The chain has TRBV4-1 and TRBJ1-6; TRBD1 is a possible D gene (5 bases). The V gene's germline CDR1 is MGHRA and CDR2 YSYEKL. V gave up 2 bases and J gave up 0 bases, with 17 bases separating them. This CDR3 is built from 19 residues. The CDR3 sequence is CASSQSGTGRSSYNSPLHF. Here the CDR3 DNA reads TGCGCCAGCAGCCAATCAGGGACCGGCAGAAGCTCCTATAATTCACCCCTCCACTTT.

Ten or more counts support this clonotype. The chain is built from TRBV27 and TRBJ1-5, with a possible D match to TRBD1 (5 bases). CDR1 MNHEY and CDR2 SMNVEV come from the germline V gene (reference sequence). Trimming took off 2 bases at V and 0 bases at J, with 8 bases between the two ends. This CDR3 comprises 15 residues. The CDR3 spells CASSLGGYSNQPQHF. The CDR3 DNA reads TGTGCCAGCAGTTTAGGGGGTTATAGCAATCAGCCCCAGCATTTT.

The J gene is TRBJ2-1, the V gene TRBV18, with 7 bases lining up with TRBD1. Per the germline V gene, CDR1 is KGHSH and CDR2 is LQKENI. There are 16 residues in the CDR3. With V trimmed by 0 bases and J by 7 bases, 9 bases remained unmatched. The chain's CDR3 is CASSPPTTGPWNEQFF. The CDR3 DNA reads as TGTGCCAGCTCACCACCTACGACAGGGCCCTGGAATGAGCAGTTCTTC.